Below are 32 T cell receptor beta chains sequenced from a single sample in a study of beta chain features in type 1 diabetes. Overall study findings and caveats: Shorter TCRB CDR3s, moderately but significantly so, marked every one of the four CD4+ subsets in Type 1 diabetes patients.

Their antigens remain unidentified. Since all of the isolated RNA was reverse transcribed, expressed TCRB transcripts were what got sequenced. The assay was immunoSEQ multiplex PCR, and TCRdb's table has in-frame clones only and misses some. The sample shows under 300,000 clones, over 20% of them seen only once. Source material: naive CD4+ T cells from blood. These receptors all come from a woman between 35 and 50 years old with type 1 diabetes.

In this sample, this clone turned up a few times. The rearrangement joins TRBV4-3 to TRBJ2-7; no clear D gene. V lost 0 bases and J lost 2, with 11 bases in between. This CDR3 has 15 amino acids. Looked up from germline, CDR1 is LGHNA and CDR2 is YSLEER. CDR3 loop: CASSQDHNGPYEQYF. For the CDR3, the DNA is TGCGCCAGCAGCCAAGATCACAATGGGCCCTACGAGCAGTACTTC.

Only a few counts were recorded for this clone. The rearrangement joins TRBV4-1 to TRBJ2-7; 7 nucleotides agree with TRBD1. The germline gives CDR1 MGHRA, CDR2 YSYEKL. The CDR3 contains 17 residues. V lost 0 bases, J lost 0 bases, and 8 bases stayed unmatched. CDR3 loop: CASSQDWGQLSSYEQYF. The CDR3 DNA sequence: TGCGCCAGCAGCCAAGATTGGGGACAGCTAAGCTCCTACGAGCAGTACTTC.

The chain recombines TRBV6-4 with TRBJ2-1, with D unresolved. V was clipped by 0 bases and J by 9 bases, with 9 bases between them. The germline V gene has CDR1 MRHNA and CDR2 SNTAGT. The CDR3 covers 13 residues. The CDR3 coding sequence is TGTGCCAGCAGTGACTCCCTGCTAAGTGAGCAGTTCTTC. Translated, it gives CASSDSLLSEQFF.

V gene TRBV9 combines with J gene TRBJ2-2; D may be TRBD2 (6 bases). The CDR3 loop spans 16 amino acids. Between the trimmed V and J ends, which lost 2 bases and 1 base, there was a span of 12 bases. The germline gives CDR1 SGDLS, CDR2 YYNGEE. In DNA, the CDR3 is TGTGCCAGCAGCGTCTCCAGCGGGCTGAACACCGGGGAGCTGTTTTTT. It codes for CASSVSSGLNTGELFF.

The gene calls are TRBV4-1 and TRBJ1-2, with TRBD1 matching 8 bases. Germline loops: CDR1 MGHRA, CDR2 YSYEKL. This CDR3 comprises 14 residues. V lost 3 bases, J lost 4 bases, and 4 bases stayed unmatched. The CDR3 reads CASSHPGQGYGYTF. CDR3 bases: TGCGCCAGCAGCCATCCCGGACAGGGCTATGGCTACACCTTC.

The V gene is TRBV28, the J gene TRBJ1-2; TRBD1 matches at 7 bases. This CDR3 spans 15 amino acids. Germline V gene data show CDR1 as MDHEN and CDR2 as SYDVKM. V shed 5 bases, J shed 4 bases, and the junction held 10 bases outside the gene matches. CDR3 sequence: CASSRGRPGGYGYTF. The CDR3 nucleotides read TGTGCCAGCAGTCGCGGGAGGCCAGGGGGCTATGGCTACACCTTC.

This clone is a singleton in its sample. CDR3 coding DNA: TGCGCCAGCAGCCAAAGGTGGGGCATCGACGCAGGTGGCTACACCTTC. Translation: CASSQRWGIDAGGYTF. V usage is TRBV4-3 and J usage is TRBJ1-2, with a weak D call TRBD1 (5 bases). In germline, CDR1 is LGHNA, CDR2 YSLEER. The CDR3 is 16 residues long. The germline V and J ends were trimmed by 2 bases and 7 bases, with 20 bases remaining between them.

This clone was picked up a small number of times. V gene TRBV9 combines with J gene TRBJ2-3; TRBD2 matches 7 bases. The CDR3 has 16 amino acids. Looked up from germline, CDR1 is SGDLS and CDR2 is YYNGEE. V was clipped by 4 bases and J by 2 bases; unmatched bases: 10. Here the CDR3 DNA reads TGTGCCAGCAGCCCAACTAGCGCAAGGAACACAGATACGCAGTATTTT. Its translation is CASSPTSARNTDTQYF.

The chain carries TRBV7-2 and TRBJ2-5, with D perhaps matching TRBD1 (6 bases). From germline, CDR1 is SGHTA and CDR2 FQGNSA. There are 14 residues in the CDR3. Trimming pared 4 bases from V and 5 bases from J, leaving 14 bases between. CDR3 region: CASSSGPQGETQYF. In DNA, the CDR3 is TGTGCCAGCAGCTCCGGACCTCAGGGGGAGACCCAGTACTTC.

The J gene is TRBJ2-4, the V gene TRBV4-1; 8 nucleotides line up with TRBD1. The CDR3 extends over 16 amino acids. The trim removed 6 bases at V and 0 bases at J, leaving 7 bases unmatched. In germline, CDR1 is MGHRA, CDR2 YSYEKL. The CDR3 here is CASSDGQGLAKNIQYF. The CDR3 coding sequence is TGCGCCAGCAGTGACGGACAGGGACTAGCCAAAAACATTCAGTACTTC.

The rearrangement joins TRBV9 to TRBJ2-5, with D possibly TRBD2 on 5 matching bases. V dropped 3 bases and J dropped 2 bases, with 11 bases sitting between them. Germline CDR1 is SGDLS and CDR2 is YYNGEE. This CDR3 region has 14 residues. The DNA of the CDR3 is TGTGCCAGCAGCGGGAGCGGTTGGCAAGAGACCCAGTACTTC. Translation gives CASSGSGWQETQYF. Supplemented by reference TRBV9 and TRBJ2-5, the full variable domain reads DSGVTQTPKHLITATGQRVTLRCSPRSGDLSVYWYQQSLDQGLQFLIQYYNGEERAKGNILERFSAQQFPDLHSELNLSSLELGDSALYFCASSGSGWQETQYFGPGTRLLVL.

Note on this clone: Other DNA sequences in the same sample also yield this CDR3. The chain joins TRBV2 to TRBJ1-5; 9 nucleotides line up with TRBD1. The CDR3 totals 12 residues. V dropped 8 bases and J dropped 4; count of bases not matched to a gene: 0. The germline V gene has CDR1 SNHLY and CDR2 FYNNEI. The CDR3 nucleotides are TGTGCCAGCGGACAGGGGAATCAGCCCCAGCATTTT. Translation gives CASGQGNQPQHF.

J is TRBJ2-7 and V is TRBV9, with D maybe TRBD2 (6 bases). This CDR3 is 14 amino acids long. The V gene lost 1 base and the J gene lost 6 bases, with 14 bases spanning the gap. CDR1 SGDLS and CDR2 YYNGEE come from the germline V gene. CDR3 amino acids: CASSVNEHGGEQYF. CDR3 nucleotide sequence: TGTGCCAGCAGCGTAAACGAGCACGGGGGCGAGCAGTACTTC.

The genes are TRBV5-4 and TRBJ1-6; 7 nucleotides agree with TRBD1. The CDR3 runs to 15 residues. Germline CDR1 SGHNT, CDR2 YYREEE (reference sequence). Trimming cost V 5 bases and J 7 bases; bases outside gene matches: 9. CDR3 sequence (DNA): TGTGCCAGCAGGGTTAAGGACAGGTGGAATTCACCCCTCCACTTT. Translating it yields CASRVKDRWNSPLHF. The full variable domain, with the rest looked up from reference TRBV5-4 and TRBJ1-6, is ETGVTQSPTHLIKTRGQQVTLRCSSQSGHNTVSWYQQALGQGPQFIFQYYREEENGRGNFPPRFSGLQFPNYSSELNVNALELDDSALYLCASRVKDRWNSPLHFGNGTRLTVT.

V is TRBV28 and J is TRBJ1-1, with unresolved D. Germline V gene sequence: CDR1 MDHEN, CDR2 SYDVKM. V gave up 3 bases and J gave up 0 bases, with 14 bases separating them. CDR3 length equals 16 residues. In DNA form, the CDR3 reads TGTGCCAGCAGTTTCATGGGAGTTGGGGTGAACACTGAAGCTTTCTTT. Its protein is CASSFMGVGVNTEAFF. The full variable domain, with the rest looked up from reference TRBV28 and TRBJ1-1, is DVKVTQSSRYLVKRTGEKVFLECVQDMDHENMFWYRQDPGLGLRLIYFSYDVKMKEKGDIPEGYSVSREKKERFSLILESASTNQTSMYLCASSFMGVGVNTEAFFGQGTRLTVV.

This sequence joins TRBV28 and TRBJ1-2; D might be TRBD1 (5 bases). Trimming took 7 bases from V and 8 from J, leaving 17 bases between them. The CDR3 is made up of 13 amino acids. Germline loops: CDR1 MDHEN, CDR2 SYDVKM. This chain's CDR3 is CASTLGGAGGYTF. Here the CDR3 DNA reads TGTGCCAGCACTCTCGGAGGGGCTGGAGGCTACACCTTC.

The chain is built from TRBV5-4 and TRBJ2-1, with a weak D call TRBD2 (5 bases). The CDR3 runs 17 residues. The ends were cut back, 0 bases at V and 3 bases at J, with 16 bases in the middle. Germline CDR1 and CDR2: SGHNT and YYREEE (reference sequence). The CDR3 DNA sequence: TGTGCCAGCAGCTTGGTTCGAGGACTGACACTCTACAATGAGCAGTTCTTC. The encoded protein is CASSLVRGLTLYNEQFF.

CDR3 in amino acids: CASSPGQLSYEQYF. In nucleotides, the CDR3 is TGCGCCAGCAGCCCGGGACAGCTCTCCTACGAGCAGTACTTC. V is TRBV5-1 and J is TRBJ2-7, with 7 positions matching TRBD1. The CDR3 is made up of 14 amino acids. V lost 4 bases, J lost 0 bases, and 4 bases stayed unmatched. The germline V gene has CDR1 SGHRS and CDR2 YFSETQ.

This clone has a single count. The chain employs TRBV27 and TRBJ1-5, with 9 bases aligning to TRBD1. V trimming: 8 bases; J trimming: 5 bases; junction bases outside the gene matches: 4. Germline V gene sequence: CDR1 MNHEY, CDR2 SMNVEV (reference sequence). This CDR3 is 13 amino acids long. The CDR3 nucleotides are TGTGCCAGCGGACAGGGGAGCTATCAGCCCCAGCATTTT. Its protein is CASGQGSYQPQHF.

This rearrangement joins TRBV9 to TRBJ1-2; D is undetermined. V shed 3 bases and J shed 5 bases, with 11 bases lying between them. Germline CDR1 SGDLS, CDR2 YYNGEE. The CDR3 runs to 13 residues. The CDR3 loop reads CASSAGEEYGYTF. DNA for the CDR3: TGTGCCAGCAGCGCTGGGGAGGAGTATGGCTACACCTTC.

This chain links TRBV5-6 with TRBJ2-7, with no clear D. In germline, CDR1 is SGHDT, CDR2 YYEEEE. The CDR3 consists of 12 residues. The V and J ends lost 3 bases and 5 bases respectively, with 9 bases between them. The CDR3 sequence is CASSYGSNEQYF. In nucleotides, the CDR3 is TGTGCCAGCAGCTACGGGTCCAACGAGCAGTACTTC.

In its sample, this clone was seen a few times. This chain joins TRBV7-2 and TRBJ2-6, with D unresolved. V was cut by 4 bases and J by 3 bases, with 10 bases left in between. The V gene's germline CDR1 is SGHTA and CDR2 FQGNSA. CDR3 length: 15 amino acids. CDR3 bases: TGTGCCAGCAGCTACGCGAGGAGTGGGGCCAACGTCCTGACTTTC. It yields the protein CASSYARSGANVLTF. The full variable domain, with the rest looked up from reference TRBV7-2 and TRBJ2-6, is GAGVSQSPSNKVTEKGKDVELRCDPISGHTALYWYRQSLGQGLEFLIYFQGNSAPDKSGLPSDRFSAERTGGSVSTLTIQRTQQEDSAVYLCASSYARSGANVLTFGAGSRLTVL.

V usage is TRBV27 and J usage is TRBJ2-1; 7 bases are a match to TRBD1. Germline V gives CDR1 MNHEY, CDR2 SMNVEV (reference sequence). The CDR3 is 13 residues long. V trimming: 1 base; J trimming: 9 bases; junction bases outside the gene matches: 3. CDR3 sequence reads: CASSLFPGGEQFF. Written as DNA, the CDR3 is TGTGCCAGCAGTTTATTCCCAGGGGGTGAGCAGTTCTTC.

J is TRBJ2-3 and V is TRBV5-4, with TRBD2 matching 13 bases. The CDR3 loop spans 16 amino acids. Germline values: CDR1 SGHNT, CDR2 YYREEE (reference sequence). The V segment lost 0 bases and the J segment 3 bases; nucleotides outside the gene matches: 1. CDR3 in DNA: TGTGCCAGCAGCTTGGGGGGACTAGCGGGAACAGATACGCAGTATTTT. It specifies CASSLGGLAGTDTQYF.

The CDR3 DNA sequence: TGTGCCAGCACGGAGGGGGCGGACTATGGCTACACCTTC. Translating gives CASTEGADYGYTF. The chain couples TRBV21-1 to TRBJ1-2; no check of the table's D call, TRBD1, against the DNA was made. TRBV21-1 is noted as a pseudogene. The CDR3 extends over 13 amino acids.

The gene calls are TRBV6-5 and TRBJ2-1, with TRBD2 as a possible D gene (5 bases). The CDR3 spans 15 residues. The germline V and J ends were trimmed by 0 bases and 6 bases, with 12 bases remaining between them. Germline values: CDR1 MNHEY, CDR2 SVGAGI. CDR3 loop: CASSYSPGYINEQFF. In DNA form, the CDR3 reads TGTGCCAGCAGTTACTCCCCGGGGTATATCAATGAGCAGTTCTTC.

DNA of the CDR3: TGTGCCAGCAGCTCACCCCCGGGACAGAGAAGCACAGATACGCAGTATTTT. It is translated as CASSSPPGQRSTDTQYF. The chain joins TRBV7-2 to TRBJ2-3; 7 bases fit TRBD1. Germline V lookup: CDR1 SGHTA, CDR2 FQGNSA. Trimming removed 4 bases from V and 0 bases from J; junction bases left unmatched: 10. This CDR3 has 17 residues.

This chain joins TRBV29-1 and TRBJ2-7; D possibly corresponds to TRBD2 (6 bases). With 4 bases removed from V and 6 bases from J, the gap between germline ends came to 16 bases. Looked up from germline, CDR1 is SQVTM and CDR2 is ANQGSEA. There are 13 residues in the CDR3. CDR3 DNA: TGCAGCGTTGGGTTCAGGGAGGTGACCGAGCAGTACTTC. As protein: CSVGFREVTEQYF.

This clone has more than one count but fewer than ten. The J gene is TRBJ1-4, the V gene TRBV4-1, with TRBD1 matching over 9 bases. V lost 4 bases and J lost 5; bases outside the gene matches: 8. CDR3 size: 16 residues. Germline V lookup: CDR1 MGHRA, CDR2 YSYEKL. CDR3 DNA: TGCGCCAGCAGCCCCCTGGACAGGGGAAGGAATGAAAAACTGTTTTTT. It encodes CASSPLDRGRNEKLFF.

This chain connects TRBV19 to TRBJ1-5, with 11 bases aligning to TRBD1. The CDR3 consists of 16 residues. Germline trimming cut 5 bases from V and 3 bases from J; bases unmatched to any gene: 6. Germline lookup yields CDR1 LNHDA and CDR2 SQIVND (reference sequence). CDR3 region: CASSPDRGLDNQPQHF. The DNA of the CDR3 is TGTGCCAGTAGTCCGGACAGGGGGCTTGACAATCAGCCCCAGCATTTT.

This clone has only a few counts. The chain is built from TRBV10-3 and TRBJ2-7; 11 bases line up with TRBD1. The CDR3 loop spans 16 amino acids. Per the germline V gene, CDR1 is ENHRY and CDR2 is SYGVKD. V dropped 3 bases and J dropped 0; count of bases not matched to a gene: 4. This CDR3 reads CAISEGTGGSSYEQYF. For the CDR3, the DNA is TGTGCCATCAGTGAAGGGACAGGGGGTAGCTCCTACGAGCAGTACTTC.

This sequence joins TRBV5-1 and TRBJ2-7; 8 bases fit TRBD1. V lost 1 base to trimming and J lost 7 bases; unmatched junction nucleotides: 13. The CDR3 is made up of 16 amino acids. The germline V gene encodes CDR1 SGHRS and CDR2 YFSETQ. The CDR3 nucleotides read TGCGCCAGCAGCTTGAATAGTGCAGGGGGCTTGGGAGAGCAGTACTTC. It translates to CASSLNSAGGLGEQYF. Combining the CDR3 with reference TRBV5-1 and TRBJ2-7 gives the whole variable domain KAGVTQTPRYLIKTRGQQVTLSCSPISGHRSVSWYQQTPGQGLQFLFEYFSETQRNKGNFPGRFSGRQFSNSRSEMNVSTLELGDSALYLCASSLNSAGGLGEQYFGPGTRLTVT.